A single sample gave rise to the 25 T cell receptor beta chains below, sequenced in a study of sequential checkpoint blockade in melanoma. The treatment is: randomized to nivolumab then ipilimumab (arm A) or the reverse (arm B). Only in-frame clones appear in the TCRdb table, and some are missing; sequencing was by immunoSEQ multiplex PCR. The sample has approximately 2,700 clones, about 19% seen once; the top ten hold 21%. This specimen was tumor tissue (inferred from file names), taken from a patient given nivolumab and ipilimumab in sequence. These receptors were collected from a human donor with melanoma.

This clone was counted a few times. The V call is TRBV9, the J call TRBJ2-7, with 13 bases fitting TRBD2. The CDR3 contains 17 residues. CDR1 and CDR2 from the germline V gene are SGDLS and YYNGEE. The V gene end was trimmed by 4 bases and the J gene end by 2 bases; junction bases not matched to a gene: 9. CDR3 protein: CASSPGLAGVGTYEQYF. Written as DNA, the CDR3 is TGTGCCAGCAGCCCCGGACTAGCGGGAGTTGGGACCTACGAGCAGTACTTC.

This clone turned up a few times. The chain carries TRBV19 and TRBJ1-1; D gene unclear. Germline CDR1 is LNHDA and CDR2 is SQIVND (reference sequence). This CDR3 spans 12 amino acids. V lost 5 bases and J 2 bases, leaving 6 bases between the germline ends. The CDR3 coding sequence is TGTGCCAGTAGTTTTCGAAACACTGAAGCTTTCTTT. It translates to CASSFRNTEAFF.

By sample fraction, this clone is medium-sized. The rearrangement links TRBV11-3 to TRBJ2-7; TRBD2 matches 12 bases. From germline, CDR1 is SGHNT and CDR2 YENEEA. V lost 5 bases to trimming and J lost 5 bases; unmatched junction nucleotides: 7. CDR3 length: 15 amino acids. The CDR3: CASSALAGGYHEQYF. The CDR3 DNA reads TGTGCCAGCAGCGCACTAGCGGGGGGATATCACGAGCAGTACTTC.

This clone appeared a few times. The chain joins TRBV9 to TRBJ1-4; D remains unclear. Germline CDR1 SGDLS, CDR2 YYNGEE. The germline V and J ends were trimmed by 3 bases and 4 bases, with 10 bases remaining between them. CDR3 length: 14 residues. CDR3 coding DNA: TGTGCCAGCAGCGCCGGACGGAATAATGAAAAACTGTTTTTT. Translated, it gives CASSAGRNNEKLFF.

This clone ranks as medium-sized. The rearrangement links TRBV11-3 to TRBJ2-5, with a weak D call TRBD2 (5 bases). Trimming stripped 1 base from V and 4 bases from J, with 10 bases between. Germline V gene data show CDR1 as SGHNT and CDR2 as YENEEA. The CDR3 extends over 14 amino acids. This CDR3 is CASSLVRAGETQYF. The DNA of the CDR3 is TGTGCCAGCAGCTTAGTCCGGGCGGGAGAGACCCAGTACTTC.

This clone is large within its sample. The rearrangement joins TRBV11-3 to TRBJ2-7; 7 bases match TRBD1. CDR1 SGHNT and CDR2 YENEEA come from the germline V gene. The CDR3 has 15 residues. The junction had 8 bases not matched to a gene; V was cut back by 5 bases and J by 1 base. The CDR3, as DNA: TGTGCCAGCAGCCCGGGACAGACGATATCCTACGAGCAGTACTTC. Translated: CASSPGQTISYEQYF.

This clone came up many times. The CDR3 loop reads CASNAKLAGLGEQFF. The DNA of the CDR3 is TGTGCCAGCAACGCAAAACTAGCGGGATTAGGTGAGCAGTTCTTC. The chain carries TRBV11-3 and TRBJ2-1, with TRBD2 identical over 10 bases. With 7 bases clipped from V and 9 bases from J, the junction kept 12 bases outside the gene matches. Germline-derived CDR1 and CDR2 are SGHNT and YENEEA. There are 15 residues in the CDR3.

This clone was found a few times. The chain uses TRBV10-2 and TRBJ2-1, with 10 nucleotides matching TRBD1. This CDR3 has 14 amino acids. Trimming at V came to 3 bases and at J to 7 bases, leaving 3 bases not matched to a gene. CDR1 WSHSY and CDR2 SAAADI come from the germline V gene. The CDR3 nucleotides are TGCGCCAGCAGTGAACGGACAGGGGGGAATGAGCAGTTCTTC. The encoded protein is CASSERTGGNEQFF.

This clone was detected only a few times. The rearrangement joins TRBV11-3 to TRBJ2-7; TRBD2 matches at 7 bases. V dropped 5 bases and J dropped 1; count of bases not matched to a gene: 8. The CDR3 is 15 amino acids. Germline V gene lookup returns CDR1 SGHNT and CDR2 YENEEA. The CDR3 is CASSRRTSGSYEQYF. The CDR3 nucleotides are TGTGCCAGCAGCCGTAGGACTAGTGGGTCCTACGAGCAGTACTTC. Full variable domain (outside the CDR3, taken from reference TRBV11-3 and TRBJ2-7): EAGVVQSPRYKIIEKKQPVAFWCNPISGHNTLYWYLQNLGQGPELLIRYENEEAVDDSQLPKDRFSAERLKGVDSTLKIQPAELGDSAVYLCASSRRTSGSYEQYFGPGTRLTVT.

This clone is labeled large (0.1 to 1%). The rearrangement uses TRBV11-3 and TRBJ2-2; D remains unclear. Germline V gene data show CDR1 as SGHNT and CDR2 as YENEEA. There are 14 residues in the CDR3. Trimming stripped 5 bases from V and 5 bases from J, with 12 bases between. CDR3 region: CASSVRLTTGELFF. The DNA of the CDR3 is TGTGCCAGCAGCGTCAGACTTACAACCGGGGAGCTGTTTTTT.

The rearrangement uses TRBV2 and TRBJ1-3, with D hard to call. The germline V and J ends were trimmed by 11 bases and 0 bases, with 11 bases remaining between them. CDR1 SNHLY and CDR2 FYNNEI come from the germline V gene. This CDR3 has 13 residues. CDR3 sequence reads: CAGSFLSGNTIYF. The CDR3 DNA reads TGTGCCGGATCATTCCTCTCTGGAAACACCATATATTTT. Complete variable domain (other parts from reference TRBV2 and TRBJ1-3): EPEVTQTPSHQVTQMGQEVILRCVPISNHLYFYWYRQILGQKVEFLVSFYNNEISEKSEIFDDQFSVERPDGSNFTLKIRSTKLEDSAMYFCAGSFLSGNTIYFGEGSWLTVV.

This clone was detected many times. The V gene is TRBV9, the J gene TRBJ1-3; 9 bases match TRBD1. With V trimmed by 5 bases and J by 2 bases, 5 bases remained unmatched. The germline CDR1 and CDR2 sequences are SGDLS and YYNGEE. This CDR3 contains 15 residues. The CDR3 here is CASSRGQGAGNTIYF. In DNA, the CDR3 is TGTGCCAGCAGTAGGGGACAGGGTGCTGGAAACACCATATATTTT. The full variable domain, completed using reference TRBV9 and TRBJ1-3, is DSGVTQTPKHLITATGQRVTLRCSPRSGDLSVYWYQQSLDQGLQFLIQYYNGEERAKGNILERFSAQQFPDLHSELNLSSLELGDSALYFCASSRGQGAGNTIYFGEGSWLTVV.

The chain employs TRBV19 and TRBJ1-3; the D gene is possibly TRBD1 (6 bases). The germline V and J ends were trimmed by 6 bases and 0 bases, with 15 bases remaining between them. This CDR3 has 16 residues. Germline V gene lookup returns CDR1 LNHDA and CDR2 SQIVND (reference sequence). The CDR3 sequence is CASRPKGGFSGNTIYF. The DNA of the CDR3 is TGTGCCAGTAGACCTAAAGGGGGGTTCTCTGGAAACACCATATATTTT.

The chain recombines TRBV19 with TRBJ2-1; D may be TRBD1 (6 bases). CDR3 length equals 13 residues. Trimming stripped 3 bases from V and 7 bases from J, with 10 bases between. Germline CDR1 is LNHDA and CDR2 is SQIVND (reference sequence). The CDR3 loop is CASSIAGENEQFF. The CDR3 DNA reads as TGTGCCAGTAGTATCGCAGGGGAAAATGAGCAGTTCTTC.

V gene TRBV28 combines with J gene TRBJ1-4, with D tentatively TRBD1 (6 bases). The CDR3 covers 15 residues. The V gene lost 4 bases and the J gene lost 7 bases, with 16 bases spanning the gap. Germline values: CDR1 MDHEN, CDR2 SYDVKM. The CDR3 region has the DNA TGTGCCAGCAGTTCCTCATGGGGGCGGGCTGAAAAACTGTTTTTT. It yields the protein CASSSSWGRAEKLFF.

This clone rates as medium-sized. V usage is TRBV9 and J usage is TRBJ2-2; D unclear. The germline V gene has CDR1 SGDLS and CDR2 YYNGEE. CDR3 length equals 13 residues. The V and J ends lost 4 bases and 4 bases respectively, with 8 bases between them. The CDR3 loop is CASSLGGTGELFF. For the CDR3, the DNA is TGTGCCAGCAGCCTCGGCGGCACCGGGGAGCTGTTTTTT. Based on the CDR3 plus reference TRBV9 and TRBJ2-2, the full variable domain is DSGVTQTPKHLITATGQRVTLRCSPRSGDLSVYWYQQSLDQGLQFLIQYYNGEERAKGNILERFSAQQFPDLHSELNLSSLELGDSALYFCASSLGGTGELFFGEGSRLTVL.

This chain uses TRBV11-3 with TRBJ2-1; a weak D match, TRBD2 (6 bases). The V gene lost 1 base and the J gene lost 3 bases, with 10 bases spanning the gap. Germline V lookup: CDR1 SGHNT, CDR2 YENEEA. The CDR3 extends over 15 amino acids. The CDR3 here is CASSLGSGVYNEQFF. In DNA, the CDR3 is TGTGCCAGCAGCTTAGGTAGCGGAGTCTACAATGAGCAGTTCTTC.

The chain has TRBV11-3 and TRBJ2-5; D perhaps matches TRBD1 (8 bases). The CDR3 length is 15 residues. V shed 5 bases and J shed 1 base, with 14 bases lying between them. Germline V lookup: CDR1 SGHNT, CDR2 YENEEA. The CDR3 spells CASSLSGTGQETQYF. DNA for the CDR3: TGTGCCAGCAGCCTCAGCGGGACAGGCCAAGAGACCCAGTACTTC.

This clone has at least ten counts. The V call is TRBV11-3, the J call TRBJ1-4, with 7 nucleotides matching TRBD1. The V segment lost 5 bases and the J segment 7 bases; nucleotides outside the gene matches: 7. The CDR3 contains 14 residues. Germline-derived CDR1 and CDR2 are SGHNT and YENEEA. DNA of the CDR3: TGTGCCAGCAGCACCAGGGGGGTGTCTGAAAAACTGTTTTTT. It encodes CASSTRGVSEKLFF.

This clone is labeled medium-sized (0.01 to 0.1%). The chain is built from TRBV6-8 and TRBJ2-7; D may be TRBD1 (6 bases). Trimming cost V 7 bases and J 3 bases, with 10 bases left between them. This CDR3 contains 12 residues. Germline CDR1 is MNHGY and CDR2 is SAAAGT. The chain's CDR3 is CASTRQDYEQYF. The CDR3 DNA reads as TGTGCCAGCACCCGACAGGACTACGAGCAGTACTTC.

This clone came up a few times. The gene calls are TRBV19 and TRBJ2-3, with TRBD1 identical over 10 bases. This CDR3 has 15 amino acids. CDR1 LNHDA and CDR2 SQIVND come from the germline V gene (reference sequence). V was clipped by 5 bases and J by 5 bases; unmatched bases: 7. CDR3 sequence reads: CASSRLGQGLDTQYF. CDR3 coding DNA: TGTGCCAGTAGTCGCCTGGGACAGGGGTTAGATACGCAGTATTTT. Using reference TRBV19 and TRBJ2-3 for the parts outside the CDR3, the full variable domain is DGGITQSPKYLFRKEGQNVTLSCEQNLNHDAMYWYRQDPGQGLRLIYYSQIVNDFQKGDIAEGYSVSREKKESFPLTVTSAQKNPTAFYLCASSRLGQGLDTQYFGPGTRLTVL.

The chain recombines TRBV18 with TRBJ2-3; the match to TRBD2 covers 7 bases. The junction had 4 bases not matched to a gene; V was cut back by 0 bases and J by 1 base. CDR3 size: 16 residues. From germline, CDR1 is KGHSH and CDR2 LQKENI. The CDR3 DNA sequence: TGTGCCAGCTCACCACCCCGGCTAGCGGGCACAGATACGCAGTATTTT. It specifies CASSPPRLAGTDTQYF. The full variable domain, in which reference TRBV18 and TRBJ2-3 provide the parts outside the CDR3, is NAGVMQNPRHLVRRRGQEARLRCSPMKGHSHVYWYRQLPEEGLKFMVYLQKENIIDESGMPKERFSAEFPKEGPSILRIQQVVRGDSAAYFCASSPPRLAGTDTQYFGPGTRLTVL.

This clone was counted at least ten times. The chain recombines TRBV11-3 with TRBJ2-7; weak D call: TRBD1 (5 bases). The CDR3 is 14 residues long. Germline CDR1 is SGHNT and CDR2 is YENEEA. With 5 bases removed from V and 4 bases from J, the gap between germline ends came to 15 bases. CDR3 in amino acids: CASSPLDSPYEQYF. CDR3 DNA: TGTGCCAGCAGCCCTCTAGACAGCCCGTACGAGCAGTACTTC.

The rearrangement joins TRBV6-8 to TRBJ2-2; 10 bases are a match to TRBD1. V trimming: 5 bases; J trimming: 6 bases; junction bases outside the gene matches: 6. This CDR3 comprises 15 residues. CDR1 and CDR2 (germline): MNHGY, SAAAGT. CDR3 coding DNA: TGTGCCAGCAGTGTGACAGGGGGCGGCTCCGGGGAGCTGTTTTTT. It codes for CASSVTGGGSGELFF.

Within the sample, this clone is medium-sized. This chain joins TRBV28 and TRBJ2-7, with D unclear. Germline V gene data show CDR1 as MDHEN and CDR2 as SYDVKM. The CDR3 is 12 amino acids. Trimming cost V 5 bases and J 7 bases, with 12 bases left between them. CDR3 DNA: TGTGCCAGCAGTCGGGCCCTACGGGAGCAGTACTTC. Amino acid sequence: CASSRALREQYF.